The 28 T cell receptor beta chains reported below all come from one sample, sequenced in a study of blood T cell repertoires in COVID-19. This table comes from immunoSEQ multiplex PCR, and its TCRdb copy is limited to in-frame clones, with some not included. Found here are some 170,000 clones, 75% to 80% of them singletons; the top ten hold roughly 7.8%. Sequenced input: peripheral blood. These receptors were obtained from a woman between 50 and 59 years old with active or convalescent COVID-19.

The chain has TRBV24-1 and TRBJ2-6, with no clear D. The CDR3 loop spans 17 amino acids. Trimming cost V 5 bases and J 0 bases, with 13 bases left between them. Germline values: CDR1 KGHDR, CDR2 SFDVKD. This CDR3 reads CATSGTQANSGANVLTF. CDR3 in DNA: TGTGCCACCAGTGGAACTCAGGCGAACTCTGGGGCCAACGTCCTGACTTTC.

The V call is TRBV29-1, the J call TRBJ1-2; 9 positions match TRBD1. Losses at the gene ends were 5 bases for V and 4 bases for J; bases not matched to a gene: 5. Germline V CDR1 and CDR2: SQVTM, ANQGSEA. This CDR3 region has 13 residues. The CDR3 spells CSVWDRVSYGYTF. The CDR3 coding sequence is TGCAGCGTTTGGGACAGGGTGTCCTATGGCTACACCTTC.

The rearrangement uses TRBV5-5 and TRBJ1-1, with 10 positions matching TRBD1. Trimming cost V 2 bases and J 0 bases; bases outside gene matches: 7. CDR1 and CDR2 from the germline V gene are SGHKS and YYEKEE (reference sequence). CDR3 length: 17 residues. CDR3 amino acids: CASSLRTGGSMNTEAFF. For the CDR3, the DNA is TGTGCCAGCAGCTTAAGGACAGGGGGATCCATGAACACTGAAGCTTTCTTT. Variable domain in full (rest from reference TRBV5-5 and TRBJ1-1): DAGVTQSPTHLIKTRGQQVTLRCSPISGHKSVSWYQQVLGQGPQFIFQYYEKEERGRGNFPDRFSARQFPNYSSELNVNALLLGDSALYLCASSLRTGGSMNTEAFFGQGTRLTVV.

This clone was observed once. Compared with germline, one end of the junction differs, possibly owing to a read error. The chain joins TRBV7-9 to TRBJ2-2, with unresolved D. CDR3 length: 13 residues. Per the germline V gene, CDR1 is SEHNR and CDR2 is FQNEAQ (reference sequence). The CDR3, as DNA: TGTACCAGCAGCTTAGACTGGACCGGGGAGCTGTTTTTT. It is translated as CTSSLDWTGELFF.

The rearrangement uses TRBV5-4 and TRBJ2-5, with D perhaps matching TRBD1 (6 bases). Trimming cost V 1 base and J 4 bases, with 11 bases left between them. The CDR3 runs 14 residues. Germline V gene sequence: CDR1 SGHNT, CDR2 YYREEE (reference sequence). This CDR3 reads CASSLKTGSETQYF. The DNA of the CDR3 is TGTGCCAGCAGCTTGAAGACAGGTTCAGAGACCCAGTACTTC.

This clone was recorded a few times. This chain links TRBV7-2 with TRBJ2-1, with no clear D. Looked up from germline, CDR1 is SGHTA and CDR2 is FQGNSA. V was trimmed by 1 base and J by 1 base, leaving 8 bases between them. The length of the CDR3 is 15 residues. Written as DNA, the CDR3 is TGTGCCAGCAGCTTAGATAACTTATCCTACAATGAGCAGTTCTTC. Protein sequence: CASSLDNLSYNEQFF. The variable domain in full, completed from reference TRBV7-2 and TRBJ2-1, reads GAGVSQSPSNKVTEKGKDVELRCDPISGHTALYWYRQSLGQGLEFLIYFQGNSAPDKSGLPSDRFSAERTGGSVSTLTIQRTQQEDSAVYLCASSLDNLSYNEQFFGPGTRLTVL.

J is TRBJ2-1 and V is TRBV27; 11 nucleotides align to TRBD2. V lost 5 bases, J lost 4 bases, and 4 bases stayed unmatched. CDR3 length: 15 amino acids. Per germline, CDR1 MNHEY and CDR2 SMNVEV (reference sequence). The CDR3: CASSPGLADYNEQFF. CDR3 bases: TGTGCCAGCAGTCCGGGACTAGCGGATTACAATGAGCAGTTCTTC.

The gene calls are TRBV7-8 and TRBJ2-3; D might be TRBD2 (5 bases). CDR1 is SGHVS, CDR2 FQNEAQ, per germline. V was cut by 5 bases and J by 0 bases, with 12 bases left in between. CDR3 length: 15 amino acids. The CDR3 loop reads CASSLRGLSTDTQYF. CDR3 coding DNA: TGTGCCAGCAGCCTCCGCGGGCTTAGCACAGATACGCAGTATTTT.

The chain employs TRBV27 and TRBJ2-3, with 8 bases fitting TRBD2. V lost 0 bases and J lost 0; bases outside the gene matches: 2. Looked up from germline, CDR1 is MNHEY and CDR2 is SMNVEV (reference sequence). This CDR3 has 16 residues. This CDR3 is CASSLSRGVSTDTQYF. The CDR3 DNA reads TGTGCCAGCAGTTTATCGCGGGGGGTTAGCACAGATACGCAGTATTTT.

The V call is TRBV7-2, the J call TRBJ1-1; 10 nucleotides match TRBD1. V trimming: 5 bases; J trimming: 4 bases; junction bases outside the gene matches: 1. This CDR3 is 13 amino acids long. Germline values: CDR1 SGHTA, CDR2 FQGNSA. The CDR3 nucleotides read TGTGCCAGCAGCGACAGGGGGCCCACTGAAGCTTTCTTT. This encodes CASSDRGPTEAFF.

The V call is TRBV9, the J call TRBJ2-1, with a possible D match to TRBD2 (6 bases). This CDR3 is 16 amino acids long. The V end was cut by 4 bases, the J end by 7 bases, with 21 bases between. The V gene's germline CDR1 is SGDLS and CDR2 YYNGEE. CDR3 region: CASSPRRGGSGNEQFF. The CDR3 DNA sequence: TGTGCCAGCAGCCCCCGTCGCGGAGGGAGTGGGAATGAGCAGTTCTTC.

This clone was found a few times. The chain uses TRBV6-2 or TRBV6-3 and TRBJ1-2; D gene unclear. The CDR3 has 15 amino acids. In germline, CDR1 is MNHEY, CDR2 SVGEGT. V was trimmed by 0 bases and J by 6 bases, leaving 14 bases between them. The CDR3 DNA is TGTGCCAGCAGTTACTCGACGGGTTCTCTCGATGGCTACACCTTC. The encoded protein is CASSYSTGSLDGYTF.

V and J are TRBV20-1 and TRBJ1-1, with 7 bases fitting TRBD1. The CDR3 covers 16 residues. Germline V gene data show CDR1 as DFQATT and CDR2 as SNEGSKA (reference sequence). Germline trimming cut 7 bases from V and 7 bases from J; bases unmatched to any gene: 21. The CDR3 nucleotides read TGCAGTGTTTGTGAACCGGGACAGCGTCTTCGGGGTGAAGCTTTCTTT. The encoded protein is CSVCEPGQRLRGEAFF.

This chain connects TRBV11-2 to TRBJ1-3; D uncertain. With 0 bases removed from V and 2 bases from J, the gap between germline ends came to 5 bases. Germline loops: CDR1 SGHAT, CDR2 FQNNGV. The CDR3 loop spans 14 amino acids. In DNA, the CDR3 is TGTGCCAGCAGCTTAGAGAGGGCTGGAAACACCATATATTTT. It codes for CASSLERAGNTIYF.

This chain joins TRBV10-3 and TRBJ1-4; D possibly corresponds to TRBD1 (5 bases). CDR1 is ENHRY, CDR2 SYGVKD, per germline. V lost 7 bases and J lost 2, with 8 bases in between. This CDR3 spans 13 amino acids. CDR3 bases: TGTGCCATCAAAGGGGTGACTAATGAAAAACTGTTTTTT. Translation: CAIKGVTNEKLFF.

This rearrangement joins TRBV10-1 to TRBJ2-1, with 8 bases lining up with TRBD1. CDR3 size: 18 residues. Germline values: CDR1 WNHNN, CDR2 SYGVQD (reference sequence). V trimming: 8 bases; J trimming: 3 bases; junction bases outside the gene matches: 18. This chain's CDR3 is CASRQTGDAEGNYNEQFF. DNA for the CDR3: TGCGCCAGCCGACAGACAGGGGACGCCGAGGGTAACTACAATGAGCAGTTCTTC.

The V gene is TRBV6-6, the J gene TRBJ2-3; TRBD1 matches at 8 bases. The CDR3 spans 15 residues. Germline CDR1 and CDR2: MNHNY and SVGAGI (reference sequence). Germline trimming cut 10 bases from V and 2 bases from J; bases unmatched to any gene: 11. CDR3 nucleotide sequence: TGTGCCACCGGACAGGGTAACCCCACCACAGATACGCAGTATTTT. Encoded protein: CATGQGNPTTDTQYF.

The gene calls are TRBV9 and TRBJ1-1; 9 bases align to TRBD1. J lost 5 bases, V lost 4 bases, and 6 bases had no gene match. CDR1 and CDR2 (germline): SGDLS, YYNGEE. The CDR3 runs 14 residues. The CDR3 loop reads CASSSGQGMTEAFF. The CDR3 nucleotides are TGTGCCAGCAGCAGCGGACAGGGGATGACTGAAGCTTTCTTT.

This clone was seen just once. The gene calls are TRBV7-2 and TRBJ2-5; 7 positions agree with TRBD2. This CDR3 spans 14 amino acids. The V segment lost 1 base and the J segment 4 bases; nucleotides outside the gene matches: 3. Germline V gives CDR1 SGHTA, CDR2 FQGNSA. The CDR3 DNA reads TGTGCCAGCAGCTTAGGTGCGGGAGCAGAGACCCAGTACTTC. Encoded protein: CASSLGAGAETQYF.

The gene calls are TRBV5-6 and TRBJ2-3; D is perhaps TRBD2 (6 bases). The CDR3 has 17 amino acids. CDR1 and CDR2 (germline): SGHDT, YYEEEE. Trimming pared 5 bases from V and 6 bases from J, leaving 25 bases between. CDR3 nucleotide sequence: TGTGCCAGCAGGACACTGGACTACCTCTCATCGGGGGATACGCAGTATTTT. As protein: CASRTLDYLSSGDTQYF.

This rearrangement joins TRBV5-1 to TRBJ2-3; 7 bases line up with TRBD2. The J segment lost 1 base and the V segment lost 2 bases, leaving 4 bases of the junction unmatched. Germline CDR1 SGHRS, CDR2 YFSETQ. CDR3 length equals 15 residues. The CDR3 DNA reads TGCGCCAGCAGCTTAACTACTAGCGGCACAGATACGCAGTATTTT. Translating it yields CASSLTTSGTDTQYF. Based on the CDR3 plus reference TRBV5-1 and TRBJ2-3, the full variable domain is KAGVTQTPRYLIKTRGQQVTLSCSPISGHRSVSWYQQTPGQGLQFLFEYFSETQRNKGNFPGRFSGRQFSNSRSEMNVSTLELGDSALYLCASSLTTSGTDTQYFGPGTRLTVL.

V gene TRBV5-1 combines with J gene TRBJ2-1, with no clear D. V lost 3 bases, J lost 7 bases, and 5 bases lay in between. The CDR3 runs to 11 residues. Germline-derived CDR1 and CDR2 are SGHRS and YFSETQ. CDR3 sequence: CASSSQNEQFF. For the CDR3, the DNA is TGCGCCAGCAGCTCGCAGAATGAGCAGTTCTTC.

This chain uses TRBV4-2 with TRBJ1-3; D ambiguous. The CDR3 is 17 residues long. Germline V lookup: CDR1 LGHNA, CDR2 YNFKEQ. Trimming took 0 bases from V and 0 from J, leaving 12 bases between them. Written as DNA, the CDR3 is TGTGCCAGCAGCCAAGATCCGCAGGCAAACTCTGGAAACACCATATATTTT. It encodes CASSQDPQANSGNTIYF.

V is TRBV7-2 and J is TRBJ1-6; 8 bases line up with TRBD1. The CDR3 is 16 amino acids. Germline V gene data show CDR1 as SGHTA and CDR2 as FQGNSA. After removal of 5 bases from V and 9 bases from J, the junction contained 12 bases not matched to a gene. The CDR3 loop reads CASSPARTGIGSPLHF. As DNA, the CDR3 is TGTGCCAGCAGCCCAGCCAGGACAGGGATCGGTTCACCCCTCCACTTT.

This clone was detected many times. This sequence joins TRBV5-1 and TRBJ2-2, with 12 bases lining up with TRBD2. Germline V CDR1 and CDR2: SGHRS, YFSETQ. V shed 0 bases and J 4 bases; nucleotides not matched to a gene: 1. The CDR3 spans 16 residues. CDR3 DNA: TGCGCCAGCAGCTTGGGACTAGCGGGAGTCACCGGGGAGCTGTTTTTT. This gives the protein CASSLGLAGVTGELFF.

Comments on this clone: The same CDR3 can be traced to other DNA sequences in this sample. The chain has TRBV5-1 and TRBJ1-1; the D is unclear. CDR1 and CDR2 (germline): SGHRS, YFSETQ. Between the trimmed V and J ends, which lost 2 bases and 1 base, there was a span of 6 bases. The CDR3 runs to 13 residues. CDR3 sequence: CASSFGQNTEAFF. The CDR3 region has the DNA TGCGCCAGCAGCTTCGGTCAGAACACTGAAGCTTTCTTT.

The chain links TRBV6-5 to TRBJ2-5; 9 positions agree with TRBD1. Germline trimming cut 2 bases from V and 5 bases from J; bases unmatched to any gene: 6. Germline V gives CDR1 MNHEY, CDR2 SVGAGI. This CDR3 contains 15 residues. The DNA for the CDR3 is TGTGCCAGCAGTTACCTAACAGGGGGCGGGGAGACCCAGTACTTC. This gives the protein CASSYLTGGGETQYF.

This clone was seen once. This chain joins TRBV28 and TRBJ1-4; no definite D call. Germline values: CDR1 MDHEN, CDR2 SYDVKM. V was shortened by 9 bases and J by 0 bases, with 11 bases between the two germline ends. CDR3 length: 14 residues. The DNA for the CDR3 is TGTGCCAGTCGAGGAGCTCCAACTAATGAAAAACTGTTTTTT. Translation gives CASRGAPTNEKLFF.